The 3 T cell receptor beta chains reported below all come from one sample, sequenced in a study of technical replicates of blood from a few donors. The repertoire was sequenced with immunoSEQ multiplex PCR; TCRdb's copy has only in-frame clones and lacks some. The sample consists of 75,000 to 90,000 clones, around nine tenths of them appearing once. The specimen sequenced was T cells isolated from PBMCs. The receptors come from a human donor in good health.

The V call is TRBV5-1, the J call TRBJ2-5; D perhaps matches TRBD1 (5 bases). Germline V CDR1 and CDR2: SGHRS, YFSETQ. This CDR3 contains 14 residues. V was shortened by 2 bases and J by 1 base, with 9 bases between the two germline ends. CDR3 in DNA: TGCGCCAGCAGCTTCCCCGACAGCCAAGAGACCCAGTACTTC. Protein product: CASSFPDSQETQYF.

The rearrangement joins TRBV5-4 to TRBJ2-3; the match to TRBD2 covers 10 bases. Trimming cost V 7 bases and J 4 bases; bases outside gene matches: 6. The CDR3 loop spans 14 amino acids. Germline V gives CDR1 SGHNT, CDR2 YYREEE (reference sequence). The CDR3 loop is CASRAGGPPDTQYF. The CDR3 coding sequence is TGTGCCAGCCGAGCGGGAGGGCCCCCAGATACGCAGTATTTT.

V and J are TRBV23-1 and TRBJ1-2; D might be TRBD1 (6 bases). TRBV23-1 is given ORF status, its function remaining uncertain. The CDR3 length is 12 residues. V lost 9 bases and J lost 4, with 12 bases in between. CDR3 coding DNA: TGCGCCAGAGGACAGCCCCGCTATGGCTACACCTTC. Encoded protein: CARGQPRYGYTF.